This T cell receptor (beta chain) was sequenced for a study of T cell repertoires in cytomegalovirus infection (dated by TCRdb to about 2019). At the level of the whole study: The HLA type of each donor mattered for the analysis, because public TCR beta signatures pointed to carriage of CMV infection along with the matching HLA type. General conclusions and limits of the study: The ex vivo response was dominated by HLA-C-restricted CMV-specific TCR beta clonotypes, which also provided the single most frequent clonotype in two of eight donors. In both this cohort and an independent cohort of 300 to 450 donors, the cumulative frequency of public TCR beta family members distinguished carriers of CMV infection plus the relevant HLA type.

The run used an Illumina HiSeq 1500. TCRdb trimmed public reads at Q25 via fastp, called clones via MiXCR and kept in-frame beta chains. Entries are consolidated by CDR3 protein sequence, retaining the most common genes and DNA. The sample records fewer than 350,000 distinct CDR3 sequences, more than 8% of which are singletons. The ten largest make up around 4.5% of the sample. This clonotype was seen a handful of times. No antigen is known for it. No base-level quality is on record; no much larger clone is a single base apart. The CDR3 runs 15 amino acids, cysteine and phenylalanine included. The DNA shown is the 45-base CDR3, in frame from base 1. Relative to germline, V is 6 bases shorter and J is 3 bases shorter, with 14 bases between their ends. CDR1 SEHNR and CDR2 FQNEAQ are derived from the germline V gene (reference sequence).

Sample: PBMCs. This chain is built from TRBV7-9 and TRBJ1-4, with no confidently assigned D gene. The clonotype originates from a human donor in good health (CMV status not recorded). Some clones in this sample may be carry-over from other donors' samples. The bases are TGTGCCAGCAGTCCCGACCGAGCCGCTAATGAAAAACTGTTTTTT. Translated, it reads CASSPDRAANEKLFF.